This T cell receptor (beta chain) was captured by sequencing in a study of T cell responses to AZD1222 COVID-19 vaccine. Points from the study as a whole: Clonal diversity may have been underestimated in mostly white British donors. Per reports, nearly half of all spike-specific TCRs target regions that are unmutated in variants. At baseline, just a handful of AZD1222 recipients tested seropositive. Spike-specific TCR repertoires showed rising breadth and depth after two AZD1222 doses.

Note on this clone: Its antigen is undetermined.

Method: immunoSEQ multiplex PCR; TCRdb's copy keeps in-frame clones and lacks some. The table shows approximately 160,000 clones, with about 92% occurring only once. Sequences were derived from peripheral blood, sampled on day 0 of AZD1222 vaccination. The source of this sequence is an adult in good health.

CDR3 sequence reads: CASSLAVRDYGYTF. CDR3 DNA sequence: TGTGCCAGCAGCTTGGCGGTCAGGGACTATGGCTACACCTTC. The genes are TRBV5-4 and TRBJ1-2, with TRBD1 as a possible D gene (5 bases). CDR1 is SGHNT, CDR2 YYREEE, per germline (reference sequence). The CDR3 loop spans 14 amino acids. V gave up 0 bases and J gave up 3 bases, with 9 bases separating them.